The 32 T cell receptor beta chains reported below all come from one sample, sequenced in a study of T cell responses to AZD1222 COVID-19 vaccine. Repertoires were generated with immunoSEQ multiplex PCR, while TCRdb's copy carries only in-frame clones and drops some. The sample includes 150,000 or so clones, roughly 91% of them seen just once. The starting material was peripheral blood, obtained on day 0 of AZD1222 vaccination. The receptor set was obtained from an adult in good health.

The chain couples TRBV7-9 to TRBJ2-6, with 13 bases that match TRBD2. J lost 4 bases, V lost 7 bases, and 7 bases had no gene match. The germline CDR1 and CDR2 sequences are SEHNR and FQNEAQ (reference sequence). There are 17 residues in the CDR3. The DNA for the CDR3 is TGTGCCAGCACCAACGGACTAGCGGGGGTCGGGGCCAACGTCCTGACTTTC. Protein: CASTNGLAGVGANVLTF.

The chain has TRBV2 and TRBJ1-2, with D possibly being TRBD1 (6 bases). This CDR3 has 12 amino acids. Trimming took off 1 base at V and 7 bases at J, with 7 bases between the two ends. CDR1 is SNHLY, CDR2 FYNNEI, per germline. In DNA form, the CDR3 reads TGTGCCAGCAGTGAAGGGGGGGCTGGCTACACCTTC. As protein: CASSEGGAGYTF. The entire variable domain, with the rest obtained from reference TRBV2 and TRBJ1-2, is as follows: EPEVTQTPSHQVTQMGQEVILRCVPISNHLYFYWYRQILGQKVEFLVSFYNNEISEKSEIFDDQFSVERPDGSNFTLKIRSTKLEDSAMYFCASSEGGAGYTFGSGTRLTVV.

This rearrangement joins TRBV9 to TRBJ2-7; D call uncertain. V was clipped by 0 bases and J by 4 bases, with 2 bases between them. Germline CDR1 reads SGDLS; CDR2 reads YYNGEE. This CDR3 contains 11 residues. The CDR3 nucleotides are TGTGCCAGCAGCGTAGTGTACGAGCAGTACTTC. Residues: CASSVVYEQYF.

The rearrangement joins TRBV4-1 to TRBJ2-3; D uncertain. The V end was cut by 2 bases, the J end by 0 bases, with 9 bases between. This CDR3 is built from 15 residues. Germline loops: CDR1 MGHRA, CDR2 YSYEKL. The CDR3 loop reads CASSQLGLSTDTQYF. CDR3 coding DNA: TGCGCCAGCAGCCAACTGGGCCTTAGCACAGATACGCAGTATTTT.

The chain employs TRBV5-1 and TRBJ1-4; possibly TRBD1 for D (5 bases). V lost 0 bases and J 2 bases, leaving 8 bases between the germline ends. CDR3 size: 15 residues. CDR1 is SGHRS and CDR2 is YFSETQ in the germline V gene. CDR3 loop: CASSLGQLTNEKLFF. DNA of the CDR3: TGCGCCAGCAGCTTGGGACAGCTGACTAATGAAAAACTGTTTTTT.

V gene TRBV28 combines with J gene TRBJ2-7, with a weak D call TRBD2 (5 bases). CDR3 length equals 16 residues. From germline, CDR1 is MDHEN and CDR2 SYDVKM. Trimming left V 6 bases short and J 1 base short, with 19 bases between. CDR3 sequence (DNA): TGTGCCAGCAGCTCGCCCGAGCTAGCCGGGTCCTACGAGCAGTACTTC. Residues: CASSSPELAGSYEQYF.

The rearrangement links TRBV7-2 to TRBJ1-1, with 9 positions matching TRBD1. The length of the CDR3 is 16 residues. The germline CDR1 and CDR2 sequences are SGHTA and FQGNSA. V dropped 5 bases and J dropped 2; count of bases not matched to a gene: 9. The CDR3 DNA reads as TGTGCCAGCAGCCCCGGACAGGGGATCTCCAACACTGAAGCTTTCTTT. It encodes CASSPGQGISNTEAFF.

This clone is a singleton in its sample. Other DNA sequences in this specimen translate into the identical CDR3. The V and J genes are TRBV6-5 and TRBJ1-1; D is undetermined. Germline-derived CDR1 and CDR2 are MNHEY and SVGAGI. The CDR3 spans 13 residues. Trimming pared 0 bases from V and 2 bases from J, leaving 4 bases between. The CDR3, as DNA: TGTGCCAGCAGTTACTCGCGAAACACTGAAGCTTTCTTT. This gives the protein CASSYSRNTEAFF.

The chain employs TRBV10-3 and TRBJ2-7; TRBD1 matches 11 bases. The CDR3 is 15 amino acids. With 4 bases clipped from V and 4 bases from J, the junction kept 6 bases outside the gene matches. From germline, CDR1 is ENHRY and CDR2 SYGVKD. The CDR3 is CAISGGQGVSYEQYF. The CDR3 bases are TGTGCCATCAGTGGGGGACAGGGGGTAAGTTACGAGCAGTACTTC.

This clone was recorded once. V is TRBV9 and J is TRBJ1-2, with 8 bases aligning to TRBD1. This CDR3 region has 15 residues. Trimming at V came to 1 base and at J to 7 bases, leaving 9 bases not matched to a gene. Germline V gene lookup returns CDR1 SGDLS and CDR2 YYNGEE. The CDR3 region has the DNA TGTGCCAGCAGCGTACAGGGGGCGGGAATAGGTGGCTACACCTTC. Amino acids: CASSVQGAGIGGYTF.

This clone was seen more than once but under ten times. The gene calls are TRBV19 and TRBJ2-1; 11 bases match TRBD2. Trimming took 4 bases from V and 3 from J; bases not matched to a gene: 2. The CDR3 extends over 15 amino acids. Germline assignment: CDR1 LNHDA and CDR2 SQIVND (reference sequence). The CDR3 reads CASSTTSGDYNEQFF. The CDR3 DNA sequence: TGTGCCAGTAGTACGACTAGCGGGGACTACAATGAGCAGTTCTTC. Based on the CDR3 plus reference TRBV19 and TRBJ2-1, the full variable domain is DGGITQSPKYLFRKEGQNVTLSCEQNLNHDAMYWYRQDPGQGLRLIYYSQIVNDFQKGDIAEGYSVSREKKESFPLTVTSAQKNPTAFYLCASSTTSGDYNEQFFGPGTRLTVL.

This clone has a single count. CDR3 region: CSVEGLEGTEAFF. The CDR3 DNA sequence: TGCAGCGTTGAAGGCTTGGAGGGGACTGAAGCTTTCTTT. V gene TRBV29-1 combines with J gene TRBJ1-1; D may be TRBD1 (5 bases). Per germline, CDR1 SQVTM and CDR2 ANQGSEA. The V gene lost 1 base and the J gene lost 5 bases, with 11 bases spanning the gap. The CDR3 consists of 13 residues.

The genes are TRBV15 and TRBJ1-3; perhaps TRBD1 as D (5 bases). V lost 1 base to trimming and J lost 4 bases, with 11 bases between them. The CDR3 loop spans 15 amino acids. Germline values: CDR1 LNHNV, CDR2 YYDKDF (reference sequence). CDR3 DNA: TGTGCCACCAGCAGAGTTGGGCAGGGCGGAAACACCATATATTTT. Its protein product is CATSRVGQGGNTIYF.

J is TRBJ1-1 and V is TRBV11-2, with unresolved D. CDR1 SGHAT and CDR2 FQNNGV come from the germline V gene. V was shortened by 1 base and J by 0 bases, with 12 bases between the two germline ends. The CDR3 is 16 amino acids. The CDR3 region is CASSLGAGYMNTEAFF. CDR3 bases: TGTGCCAGCAGCTTAGGTGCGGGGTACATGAACACTGAAGCTTTCTTT. Combining the CDR3 with reference TRBV11-2 and TRBJ1-1 gives the whole variable domain EAGVAQSPRYKIIEKRQSVAFWCNPISGHATLYWYQQILGQGPKLLIQFQNNGVVDDSQLPKDRFSAERLKGVDSTLKIQPAKLEDSAVYLCASSLGAGYMNTEAFFGQGTRLTVV.

The table lists this clone with a count of one. The chain joins TRBV2 to TRBJ2-7; perhaps TRBD2 as D (6 bases). Germline V CDR1 and CDR2: SNHLY, FYNNEI. The V gene lost 7 bases and the J gene lost 6 bases, with 13 bases spanning the gap. The CDR3 has 12 amino acids. The DNA for the CDR3 is TGTGCCAGCAATGGAGGGTTTGGCGAGCAGTACTTC. Its protein is CASNGGFGEQYF.

CDR3 in amino acids: CAWTPNTDTQYF. CDR3 in DNA: TGTGCCTGGACCCCTAATACAGATACGCAGTATTTT. The chain carries TRBV30 and TRBJ2-3; D is undetermined. V dropped 4 bases and J dropped 3 bases, with 8 bases sitting between them. Germline values: CDR1 GTSNPN, CDR2 SVGIG (reference sequence). The CDR3 sequence is 12 residues long.

This clone has just one count. The rearrangement joins TRBV9 to TRBJ2-3; D unclear. V lost 1 base, J lost 4 bases, and 7 bases lay in between. The V gene's germline CDR1 is SGDLS and CDR2 YYNGEE. The length of the CDR3 is 13 residues. CDR3 bases: TGTGCCAGCAGCGTAAGTGGACCAGATACGCAGTATTTT. It codes for CASSVSGPDTQYF.

V gene TRBV9 combines with J gene TRBJ2-3, with a tentative D call TRBD2 (6 bases). With 6 bases removed from V and 0 bases from J, the gap between germline ends came to 17 bases. The CDR3 has 16 residues. Germline lookup yields CDR1 SGDLS and CDR2 YYNGEE. CDR3 in amino acids: CASTPTEGRSTDTQYF. For the CDR3, the DNA is TGTGCCAGCACCCCCACGGAGGGACGTAGCACAGATACGCAGTATTTT.

The genes are TRBV7-8 and TRBJ1-2; 9 bases are shared with TRBD1. The CDR3 contains 14 residues. Per germline, CDR1 SGHVS and CDR2 FQNEAQ. V lost 4 bases to trimming and J lost 1 base; unmatched junction nucleotides: 1. CDR3 residues: CASSSGQGNYGYTF. In DNA, the CDR3 is TGTGCCAGCAGCTCGGGACAGGGTAACTATGGCTACACCTTC.

The chain carries TRBV12-5 and TRBJ1-1, with TRBD1 matching over 9 bases. V was pared by 2 bases and J by 1 base, with 2 bases of the junction left unmatched. CDR1 is LGHNT and CDR2 is FRNRAP in the germline V gene. CDR3 size: 15 residues. In nucleotides, the CDR3 is TGTGCTAGTGGTTTGAGACAGGGGGGGAACACTGAAGCTTTCTTT. Amino acid sequence: CASGLRQGGNTEAFF.

The chain uses TRBV6-5 and TRBJ2-3, with 7 nucleotides matching TRBD1. The CDR3 contains 15 residues. From germline, CDR1 is MNHEY and CDR2 SVGAGI. Losses at the gene ends were 8 bases for V and 2 bases for J; bases not matched to a gene: 10. CDR3 region: CASSEDRVYTDTQYF. The CDR3 DNA reads as TGTGCCAGCTCGGAAGACAGGGTCTACACAGATACGCAGTATTTT.

The chain recombines TRBV12-5 with TRBJ1-2; D is perhaps TRBD1 (5 bases). Trimming removed 7 bases from V and 0 bases from J, with 27 bases in between. This CDR3 has 19 residues. Germline V lookup: CDR1 LGHNT, CDR2 FRNRAP. CDR3 sequence (DNA): TGTGCTAGTGCCCTGGTGATGGGGGACGGGATCTTAGCTAACTATGGCTACACCTTC. Its protein is CASALVMGDGILANYGYTF.

The J gene is TRBJ2-7, the V gene TRBV4-1, with 8 bases that match TRBD1. Germline assignment: CDR1 MGHRA and CDR2 YSYEKL. The V and J ends lost 0 bases and 2 bases, in that order; junction bases with no gene match: 9. CDR3 length: 17 residues. In DNA form, the CDR3 reads TGCGCCAGCAGCCAAGATGGTGACAGGGGATTGGCCTACGAGCAGTACTTC. Residues: CASSQDGDRGLAYEQYF.

This chain connects TRBV19 to TRBJ1-2; 7 nucleotides align to TRBD1. CDR1 is LNHDA, CDR2 SQIVND, per germline (reference sequence). The CDR3 contains 15 residues. J was trimmed by 2 bases and V by 1 base; bases with no gene match: 4. For the CDR3, the DNA is TGTGCCAGTAGTATAGGGGACAGCTTAAACTATGGCTACACCTTC. It is translated as CASSIGDSLNYGYTF. The entire variable domain, with the rest obtained from reference TRBV19 and TRBJ1-2, is as follows: DGGITQSPKYLFRKEGQNVTLSCEQNLNHDAMYWYRQDPGQGLRLIYYSQIVNDFQKGDIAEGYSVSREKKESFPLTVTSAQKNPTAFYLCASSIGDSLNYGYTFGSGTRLTVV.

This clone has a handful of counts. The chain joins TRBV2 to TRBJ1-5, with a tentative D call TRBD1 (6 bases). Germline CDR1 SNHLY, CDR2 FYNNEI. The CDR3 runs 13 residues. V dropped 8 bases and J dropped 5 bases, with 13 bases sitting between them. The chain's CDR3 is CASGWDTDQPQHF. CDR3 nucleotide sequence: TGTGCCAGCGGATGGGACACAGATCAGCCCCAGCATTTT.

This chain connects TRBV4-3 to TRBJ1-4; D is possibly TRBD1 (6 bases). V shed 1 base and J shed 8 bases, with 20 bases lying between them. The CDR3 runs to 17 residues. The germline V gene has CDR1 LGHNA and CDR2 YSLEER. This CDR3 reads CASSQGGTQGGWEKLFF. In nucleotides, the CDR3 is TGCGCCAGCAGCCAAGGCGGGACACAAGGGGGATGGGAAAAACTGTTTTTT.

This chain joins TRBV6-1 and TRBJ2-7; a weak D match, TRBD2 (7 bases). Germline assignment: CDR1 MNHNS and CDR2 SASEGT. This CDR3 has 16 residues. Trimming removed 4 bases from V and 3 bases from J, with 19 bases in between. CDR3 region: CASSAIRGGYVYEQYF. In nucleotides, the CDR3 is TGTGCCAGCAGTGCAATTAGGGGGGGCTATGTCTACGAGCAGTACTTC.

This chain connects TRBV6-5 to TRBJ1-1; D gene uncertain. The CDR3 contains 14 residues. Germline V lookup: CDR1 MNHEY, CDR2 SVGAGI. Trimming removed 0 bases at V and 7 bases at J, with 12 bases between. The CDR3 nucleotides read TGTGCCAGCAGTTACTCGATCGTCGTTGTTGAAGCTTTCTTT. Translation gives CASSYSIVVVEAFF.

The J gene is TRBJ1-6, the V gene TRBV13; TRBD1 is a possible D gene (5 bases). This CDR3 has 15 amino acids. Germline values: CDR1 PRHDT, CDR2 FYEKMQ (reference sequence). V lost 2 bases and J 7 bases, leaving 12 bases between the germline ends. CDR3 coding DNA: TGTGCCAGCAGCTTACGGGCCAGGGCAAATTCACCCCTCCACTTT. Translation gives CASSLRARANSPLHF.

This chain connects TRBV12-5 to TRBJ2-7; no clear D gene. With 2 bases removed from V and 2 bases from J, the gap between germline ends came to 10 bases. Germline CDR1 reads LGHNT; CDR2 reads FRNRAP. CDR3 length: 14 residues. CDR3 sequence (DNA): TGTGCTAGTGGTTTGCAAGGAATTACCTACGAGCAGTACTTC. This codes for CASGLQGITYEQYF.

The sample holds a few counts of this clone. The chain has TRBV25-1 and TRBJ1-5; TRBD1 agrees at 8 bases. The CDR3 has 13 amino acids. Germline V CDR1 and CDR2: MGHDK, SYGVNS. V dropped 4 bases and J dropped 8; count of bases not matched to a gene: 4. As DNA, the CDR3 is TGTGCCAGCAGTGCAGGGGGCCCCAAGCCCCAGCATTTT. Its protein product is CASSAGGPKPQHF.

This chain links TRBV30 with TRBJ1-2; no firm D call. V dropped 4 bases and J dropped 4 bases, with 16 bases sitting between them. The CDR3 is 14 amino acids. CDR1 and CDR2 from the germline V gene are GTSNPN and SVGIG (reference sequence). Here the CDR3 reads CAWNRPVRGYGYTF. The CDR3 DNA sequence: TGTGCCTGGAATCGACCCGTCCGGGGCTATGGCTACACCTTC.